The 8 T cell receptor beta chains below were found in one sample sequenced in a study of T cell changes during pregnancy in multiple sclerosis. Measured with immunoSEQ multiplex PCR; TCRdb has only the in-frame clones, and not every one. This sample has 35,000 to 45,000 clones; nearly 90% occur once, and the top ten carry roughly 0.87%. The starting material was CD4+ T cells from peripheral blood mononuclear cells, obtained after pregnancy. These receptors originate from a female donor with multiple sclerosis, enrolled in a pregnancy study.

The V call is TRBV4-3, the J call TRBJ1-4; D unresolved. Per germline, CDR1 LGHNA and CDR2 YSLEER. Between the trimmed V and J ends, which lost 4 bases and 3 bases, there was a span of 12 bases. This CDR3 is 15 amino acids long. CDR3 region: CASSPRKFSNEKLFF. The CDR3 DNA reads TGCGCCAGCAGCCCGCGAAAATTCTCTAATGAAAAACTGTTTTTT.

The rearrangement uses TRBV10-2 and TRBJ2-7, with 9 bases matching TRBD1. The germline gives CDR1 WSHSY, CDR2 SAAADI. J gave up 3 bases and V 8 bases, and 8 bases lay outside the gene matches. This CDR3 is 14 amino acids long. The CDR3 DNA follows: TGCGCCAGCCTGGACAGGGGAGTAAACTACGAGCAGTACTTC. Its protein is CASLDRGVNYEQYF.

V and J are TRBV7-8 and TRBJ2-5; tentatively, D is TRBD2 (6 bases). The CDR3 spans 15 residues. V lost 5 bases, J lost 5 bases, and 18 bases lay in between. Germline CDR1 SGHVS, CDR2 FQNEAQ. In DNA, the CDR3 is TGTGCCAGCAGCCCACCCGGGGGACGGCGTGAGACCCAGTACTTC. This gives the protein CASSPPGGRRETQYF.

The CDR3 coding sequence is TGCGCCAGCAGCTTGGGACAGGGGGATTCACCCCTCCACTTT. Its protein is CASSLGQGDSPLHF. V and J are TRBV5-1 and TRBJ1-6; 9 bases agree with TRBD1. J was trimmed by 8 bases and V by 0 bases; bases with no gene match: 0. The CDR3 has 14 amino acids. In germline, CDR1 is SGHRS, CDR2 YFSETQ. The full variable domain, its missing parts supplied by reference TRBV5-1 and TRBJ1-6, is KAGVTQTPRYLIKTRGQQVTLSCSPISGHRSVSWYQQTPGQGLQFLFEYFSETQRNKGNFPGRFSGRQFSNSRSEMNVSTLELGDSALYLCASSLGQGDSPLHFGNGTRLTVT.

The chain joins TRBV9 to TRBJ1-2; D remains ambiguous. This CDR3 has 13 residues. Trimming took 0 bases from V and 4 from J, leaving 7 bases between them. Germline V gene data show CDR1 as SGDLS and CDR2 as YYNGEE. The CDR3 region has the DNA TGTGCCAGCAGCGTAGGGCCCGTCTATGGCTACACCTTC. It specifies CASSVGPVYGYTF.

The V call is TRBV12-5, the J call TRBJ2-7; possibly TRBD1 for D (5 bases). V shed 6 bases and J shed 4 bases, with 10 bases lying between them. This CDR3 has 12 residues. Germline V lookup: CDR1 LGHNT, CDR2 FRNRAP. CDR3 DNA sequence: TGTGCTAGTGGCGTGGGGCCGTACGAGCAGTACTTC. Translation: CASGVGPYEQYF.

The CDR3 is CAWSVKDSLVYGYTF. The CDR3, as DNA: TGTGCCTGGAGTGTAAAGGACAGCCTAGTCTATGGCTACACCTTC. The chain joins TRBV30 to TRBJ1-2; the D gene is possibly TRBD1 (6 bases). CDR1 and CDR2 (germline): GTSNPN, SVGIG (reference sequence). The CDR3 length is 15 residues. V was clipped by 0 bases and J by 4 bases, with 15 bases between them.

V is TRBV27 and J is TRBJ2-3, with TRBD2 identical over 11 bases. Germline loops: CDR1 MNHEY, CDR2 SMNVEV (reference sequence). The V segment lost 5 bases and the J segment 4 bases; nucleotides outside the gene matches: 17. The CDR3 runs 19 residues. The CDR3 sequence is CASSLRPSVSGGGADTQYF. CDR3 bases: TGTGCCAGCAGTCTTCGCCCATCCGTTAGCGGGGGGGGAGCAGATACGCAGTATTTT.